These 17 T cell receptor beta chains were all obtained from the same sample, sequenced in a study of Ad26.COV2.S vaccination and SARS-CoV-2 variants. TCRdb keeps only in-frame clones here, not all; method: immunoSEQ multiplex PCR. Counted here are approximately 90,000 clones, approximately 86% occurring once; the ten biggest clones make up 15% to 20%. This specimen was peripheral blood, taken after recovery from COVID-19. Receptors originate from a human donor who had recovered from COVID-19.

The chain joins TRBV7-7 to TRBJ1-2; TRBD1 is a possible D gene (5 bases). Trimming shortened V by 2 bases and J by 4 bases, and 20 bases separated the two germline ends. The CDR3 spans 17 residues. Germline-derived CDR1 and CDR2 are SSHAT and FNYEAQ (reference sequence). Here the CDR3 DNA reads TGTGCCAGCAGCTTAAGGGGAAGGAGGGGCGGAGGCTATGGCTACACCTTC. Protein sequence: CASSLRGRRGGGYGYTF.

The gene calls are TRBV7-9 and TRBJ2-7, with unresolved D. Trimming cost V 3 bases and J 2 bases, with 5 bases left between them. This CDR3 spans 12 amino acids. The germline V gene has CDR1 SEHNR and CDR2 FQNEAQ (reference sequence). CDR3 sequence reads: CASSLSPYEQYF. In nucleotides, the CDR3 is TGTGCCAGCAGCTTGTCCCCCTACGAGCAGTACTTC.

The V call is TRBV12-5, the J call TRBJ2-5; tentatively, D is TRBD1 or TRBD2 (5 bases each). The CDR3 is 18 residues long. The germline V gene encodes CDR1 LGHNT and CDR2 FRNRAP. V shed 5 bases and J shed 4 bases, with 26 bases lying between them. As DNA, the CDR3 is TGTGCTAGTGGTACCCAGCCGCGTCGGGGACCGACCCCAGAGACCCAGTACTTC. Translated: CASGTQPRRGPTPETQYF.

The rearrangement links TRBV24-1 to TRBJ1-2; TRBD1 matches 8 bases. CDR3 size: 14 residues. The germline V gene has CDR1 KGHDR and CDR2 SFDVKD. The V gene end was trimmed by 4 bases and the J gene end by 6 bases; junction bases not matched to a gene: 6. The CDR3 sequence: CATSDSDRVHGYTF. CDR3 bases: TGTGCCACCAGTGACTCGGACAGGGTACATGGCTACACCTTC.

The genes are TRBV27 and TRBJ2-1; 10 nucleotides line up with TRBD2. V dropped 6 bases and J dropped 10; count of bases not matched to a gene: 9. The CDR3 contains 14 residues. CDR1 is MNHEY and CDR2 is SMNVEV in the germline V gene (reference sequence). The CDR3 DNA reads TGTGCCAGCAGACTCCTAGCGGGAGTGGGGGAGCAGTTCTTC. Protein sequence: CASRLLAGVGEQFF.

This clone was detected only a few times. The chain combines TRBV14 with TRBJ2-1, with 8 bases identical to TRBD1. Germline V gene data show CDR1 as SGHDN and CDR2 as FVKESK. With V trimmed by 2 bases and J by 0 bases, 3 bases remained unmatched. CDR3 length equals 16 residues. The CDR3 DNA reads as TGTGCCAGCAGCCAACGGACAGGGAGCTCCTACAATGAGCAGTTCTTC. Translated: CASSQRTGSSYNEQFF.

The CDR3 sequence: CASSGTPQETQYF. As DNA, the CDR3 is TGTGCCAGTTCCGGGACGCCACAAGAGACCCAGTACTTC. The gene calls are TRBV19 and TRBJ2-5; the D call may be TRBD1 or TRBD2 (5 bases each). V was pared by 8 bases and J by 2 bases, with 12 bases between. CDR3 length equals 13 residues. Germline CDR1 is LNHDA and CDR2 is SQIVND (reference sequence).

The count of this clone is one. The J gene is TRBJ1-5, the V gene TRBV28; tentative D call: TRBD1 (5 bases). The V gene's germline CDR1 is MDHEN and CDR2 SYDVKM. The CDR3 spans 16 residues. The V gene lost 6 bases and the J gene lost 11 bases, with 26 bases spanning the gap. CDR3 sequence reads: CASSLISGGSIVTQHF. In nucleotides, the CDR3 is TGTGCCAGCAGCCTTATATCGGGGGGATCCATTGTGACCCAGCATTTT. Together with reference TRBV28 and TRBJ1-5, the CDR3 gives the full variable domain: DVKVTQSSRYLVKRTGEKVFLECVQDMDHENMFWYRQDPGLGLRLIYFSYDVKMKEKGDIPEGYSVSREKKERFSLILESASTNQTSMYLCASSLISGGSIVTQHFGDGTRLSIL.

The gene calls are TRBV24-1 and TRBJ2-5; 9 bases are a match to TRBD1. Germline V gene lookup returns CDR1 KGHDR and CDR2 SFDVKD. After removal of 6 bases from V and 4 bases from J, the junction contained 2 bases not matched to a gene. The CDR3 runs to 13 residues. The CDR3 loop reads CATSTTGGETQYF. CDR3 sequence (DNA): TGTGCCACCAGTACGACAGGGGGAGAGACCCAGTACTTC.

The chain has TRBV2 and TRBJ1-1, with a weak D call TRBD1 (6 bases). Germline V gene data show CDR1 as SNHLY and CDR2 as FYNNEI. CDR3 size: 10 residues. V gave up 6 bases and J gave up 10 bases, with 9 bases separating them. CDR3 loop: CASRGGRAFF. As DNA, the CDR3 is TGTGCCAGCAGGGGGGGCCGAGCTTTCTTT.

The CDR3: CAISESRGAKAFF. CDR3 coding DNA: TGTGCCATCAGTGAATCACGGGGGGCGAAAGCTTTCTTT. The rearrangement joins TRBV10-3 to TRBJ1-1; D possibly corresponds to TRBD1 (6 bases). The CDR3 has 13 residues. Per germline, CDR1 ENHRY and CDR2 SYGVKD. V lost 3 bases to trimming and J lost 9 bases, with 14 bases between them.

DNA of the CDR3: TGCGCCAGCAGCCAACCGACAGAGTCCTACAATGAGCAGTTCTTC. Its translation: CASSQPTESYNEQFF. The J gene is TRBJ2-1, the V gene TRBV4-3, with D perhaps TRBD1 (5 bases). Trimming removed 2 bases from V and 1 base from J, with 9 bases in between. Germline lookup yields CDR1 LGHNA and CDR2 YSLEER. The CDR3 length is 15 residues.

J is TRBJ2-1 and V is TRBV7-6; the match to TRBD2 covers 10 bases. Germline V lookup: CDR1 SGHVS, CDR2 FNYEAQ. J was trimmed by 9 bases and V by 4 bases; bases with no gene match: 12. The CDR3 is made up of 16 amino acids. The CDR3 coding sequence is TGTGCCAGCAGCTCCTCTCTAGCGGGAGAGGTCACTGAGCAGTTCTTC. The encoded protein is CASSSSLAGEVTEQFF.

The rearrangement joins TRBV2 to TRBJ2-7; tentatively, D is TRBD1 (7 bases). The CDR3 has 14 residues. V was trimmed by 5 bases and J by 0 bases, leaving 11 bases between them. Germline V gene data show CDR1 as SNHLY and CDR2 as FYNNEI. The CDR3 nucleotides are TGTGCCAGCAGTCCGGGGGACAGCTCCTACGAGCAGTACTTC. Protein sequence: CASSPGDSSYEQYF.

This clone was counted once. The chain has TRBV5-6 and TRBJ1-4; the D gene is possibly TRBD1 (6 bases). The germline CDR1 and CDR2 sequences are SGHDT and YYEEEE. The CDR3 runs to 15 residues. Trimming removed 1 base at V and 7 bases at J, with 14 bases between. CDR3 loop: CASSLTGFSGEKLFF. The CDR3 DNA follows: TGTGCCAGCAGCTTGACAGGGTTTAGTGGTGAAAAACTGTTTTTT.

This clone was picked up one time. V usage is TRBV7-2 and J usage is TRBJ1-1; no clear D gene. The CDR3 has 13 residues. V lost 5 bases and J 4 bases, leaving 11 bases between the germline ends. The germline CDR1 and CDR2 sequences are SGHTA and FQGNSA. The CDR3 sequence is CASSNSPGTEAFF. The CDR3 DNA follows: TGTGCCAGCAGCAACAGTCCGGGCACTGAAGCTTTCTTT.

V gene TRBV11-2 combines with J gene TRBJ1-1, with D possibly TRBD1 on 6 matching bases. V was cut by 1 base and J by 10 bases, with 13 bases left in between. This CDR3 spans 13 amino acids. CDR1 is SGHAT and CDR2 is FQNNGV in the germline V gene. The CDR3: CASSLGQGLGAFF. The CDR3 DNA reads TGTGCCAGCAGCTTAGGGCAGGGGCTAGGAGCTTTCTTT.